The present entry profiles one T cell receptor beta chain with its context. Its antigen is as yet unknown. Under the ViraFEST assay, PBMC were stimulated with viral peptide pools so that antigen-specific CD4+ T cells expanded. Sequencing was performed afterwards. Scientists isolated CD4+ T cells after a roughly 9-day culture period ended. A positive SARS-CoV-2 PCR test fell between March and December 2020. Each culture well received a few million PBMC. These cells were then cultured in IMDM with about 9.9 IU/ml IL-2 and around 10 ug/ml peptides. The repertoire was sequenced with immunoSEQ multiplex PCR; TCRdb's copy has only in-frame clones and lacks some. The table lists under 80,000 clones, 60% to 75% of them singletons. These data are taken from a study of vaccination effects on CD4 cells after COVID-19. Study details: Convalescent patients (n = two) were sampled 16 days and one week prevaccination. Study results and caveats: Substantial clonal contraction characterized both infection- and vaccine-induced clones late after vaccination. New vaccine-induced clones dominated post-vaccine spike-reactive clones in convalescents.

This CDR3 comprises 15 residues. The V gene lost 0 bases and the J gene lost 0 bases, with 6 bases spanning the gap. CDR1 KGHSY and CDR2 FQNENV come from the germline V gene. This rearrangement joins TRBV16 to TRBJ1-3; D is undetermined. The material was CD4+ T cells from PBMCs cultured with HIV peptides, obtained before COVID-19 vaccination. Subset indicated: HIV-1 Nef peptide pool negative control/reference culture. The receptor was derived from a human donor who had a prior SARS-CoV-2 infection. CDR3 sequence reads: CASSQSASSGNTIYF. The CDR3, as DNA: TGTGCCAGCAGCCAATCGGCGAGCTCTGGAAACACCATATATTTT.